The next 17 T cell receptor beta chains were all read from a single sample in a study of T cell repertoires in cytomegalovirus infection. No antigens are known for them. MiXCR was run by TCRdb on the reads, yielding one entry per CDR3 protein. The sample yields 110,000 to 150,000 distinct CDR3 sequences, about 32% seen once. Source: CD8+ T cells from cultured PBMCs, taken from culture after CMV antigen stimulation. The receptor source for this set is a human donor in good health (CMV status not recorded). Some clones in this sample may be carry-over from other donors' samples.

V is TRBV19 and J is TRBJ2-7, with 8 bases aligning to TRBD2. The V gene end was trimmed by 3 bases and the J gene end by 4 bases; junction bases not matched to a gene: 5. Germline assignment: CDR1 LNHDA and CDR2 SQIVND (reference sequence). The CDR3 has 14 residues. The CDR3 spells CASSIGTSGYEQYF. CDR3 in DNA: TGTGCCAGTAGTATCGGGACTAGTGGATACGAGCAGTACTTC.

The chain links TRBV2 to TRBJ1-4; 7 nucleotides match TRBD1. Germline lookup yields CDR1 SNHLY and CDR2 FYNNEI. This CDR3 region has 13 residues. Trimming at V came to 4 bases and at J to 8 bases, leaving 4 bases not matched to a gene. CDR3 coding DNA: TGTGCCAGCAGTGTGGAGGACAGGGAAAAACTGTTTTTT. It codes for CASSVEDREKLFF. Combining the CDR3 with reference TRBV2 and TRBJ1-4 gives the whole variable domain EPEVTQTPSHQVTQMGQEVILRCVPISNHLYFYWYRQILGQKVEFLVSFYNNEISEKSEIFDDQFSVERPDGSNFTLKIRSTKLEDSAMYFCASSVEDREKLFFGSGTQLSVL.

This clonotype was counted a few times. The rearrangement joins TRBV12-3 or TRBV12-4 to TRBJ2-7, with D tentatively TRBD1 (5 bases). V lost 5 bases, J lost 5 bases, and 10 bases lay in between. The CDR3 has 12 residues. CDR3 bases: TGTGCCAGCAGTCCTCAGGGTCACGAGCAGTACTTC. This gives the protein CASSPQGHEQYF.

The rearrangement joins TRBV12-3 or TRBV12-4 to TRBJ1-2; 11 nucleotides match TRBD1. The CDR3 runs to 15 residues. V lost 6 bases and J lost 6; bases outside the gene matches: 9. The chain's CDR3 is CASSNGGQGANGYTF. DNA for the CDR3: TGTGCCAGCAGCAACGGAGGACAGGGGGCGAATGGCTACACCTTC.

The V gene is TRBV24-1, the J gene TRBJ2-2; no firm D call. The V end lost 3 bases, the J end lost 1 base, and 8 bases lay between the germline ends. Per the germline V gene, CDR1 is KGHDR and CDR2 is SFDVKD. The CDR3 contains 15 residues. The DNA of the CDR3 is TGTGCCACCAGTGATCCCCTCGAGAACACCGGGGAGCTGTTTTTT. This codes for CATSDPLENTGELFF.

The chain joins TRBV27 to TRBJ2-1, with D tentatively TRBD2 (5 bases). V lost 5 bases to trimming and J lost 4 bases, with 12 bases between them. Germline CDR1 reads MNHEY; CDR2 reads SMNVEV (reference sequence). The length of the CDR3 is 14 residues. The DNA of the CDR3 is TGTGCCAGCAGTCCGTCCGGGGTATACAATGAGCAGTTCTTC. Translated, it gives CASSPSGVYNEQFF.

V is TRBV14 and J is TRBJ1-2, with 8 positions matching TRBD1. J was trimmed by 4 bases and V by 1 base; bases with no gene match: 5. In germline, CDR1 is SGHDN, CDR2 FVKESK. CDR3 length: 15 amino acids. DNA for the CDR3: TGTGCCAGCAGCCAAGGGACAGGGCTAAGCTATGGCTACACCTTC. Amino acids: CASSQGTGLSYGYTF.

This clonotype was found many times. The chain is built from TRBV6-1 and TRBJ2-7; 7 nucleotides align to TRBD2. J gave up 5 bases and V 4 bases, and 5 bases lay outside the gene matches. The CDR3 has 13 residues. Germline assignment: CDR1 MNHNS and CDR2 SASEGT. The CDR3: CASSASGRDEQYF. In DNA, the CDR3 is TGTGCCAGCAGTGCCAGTGGGAGGGACGAGCAGTACTTC.

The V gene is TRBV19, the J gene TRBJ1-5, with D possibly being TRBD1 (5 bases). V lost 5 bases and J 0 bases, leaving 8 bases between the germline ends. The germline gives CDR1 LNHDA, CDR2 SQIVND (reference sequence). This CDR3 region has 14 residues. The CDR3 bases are TGTGCCAGTAGTGCGGACACTAGCAATCAGCCCCAGCATTTT. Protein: CASSADTSNQPQHF.

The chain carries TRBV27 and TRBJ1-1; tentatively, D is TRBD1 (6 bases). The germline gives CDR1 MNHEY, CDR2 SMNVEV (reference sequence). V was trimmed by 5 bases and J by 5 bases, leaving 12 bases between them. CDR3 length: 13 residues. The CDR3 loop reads CASSIVQGTEAFF. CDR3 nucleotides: TGTGCCAGCAGTATCGTACAGGGAACTGAAGCTTTCTTT.

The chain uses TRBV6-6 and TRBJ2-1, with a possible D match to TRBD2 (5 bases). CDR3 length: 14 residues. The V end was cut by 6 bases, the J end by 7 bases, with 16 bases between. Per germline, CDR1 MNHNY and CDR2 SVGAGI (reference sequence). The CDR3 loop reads CASRYNRDGNEQFF. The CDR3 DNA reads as TGTGCCAGCAGATACAACCGGGATGGGAATGAGCAGTTCTTC.

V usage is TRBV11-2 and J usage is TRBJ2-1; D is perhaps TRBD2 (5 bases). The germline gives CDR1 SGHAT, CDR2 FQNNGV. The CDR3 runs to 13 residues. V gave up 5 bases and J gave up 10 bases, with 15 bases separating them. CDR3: CASSLRTAYEQFF. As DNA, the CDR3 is TGTGCCAGCAGCCTTCGGACTGCATACGAGCAGTTCTTC.

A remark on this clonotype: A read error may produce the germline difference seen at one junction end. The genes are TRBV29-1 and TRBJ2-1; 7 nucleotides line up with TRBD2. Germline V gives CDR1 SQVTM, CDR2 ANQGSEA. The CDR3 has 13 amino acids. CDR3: CSVIRSSGNGQFF. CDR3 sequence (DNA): TGCAGCGTTATTCGGTCTAGCGGCAATGGGCAGTTCTTC.

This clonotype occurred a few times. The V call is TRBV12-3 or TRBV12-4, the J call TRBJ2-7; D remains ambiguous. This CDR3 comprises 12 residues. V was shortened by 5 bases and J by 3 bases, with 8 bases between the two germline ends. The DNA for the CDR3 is TGTGCCAGCAGTCCGACGTACTACGAGCAGTACTTC. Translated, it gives CASSPTYYEQYF.

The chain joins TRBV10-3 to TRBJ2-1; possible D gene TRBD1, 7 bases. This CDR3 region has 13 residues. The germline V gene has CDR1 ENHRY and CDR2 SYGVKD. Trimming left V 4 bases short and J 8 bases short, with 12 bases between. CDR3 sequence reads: CAISGLGGDEQFF. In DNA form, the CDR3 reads TGTGCCATCAGTGGACTAGGGGGCGATGAGCAGTTCTTC.

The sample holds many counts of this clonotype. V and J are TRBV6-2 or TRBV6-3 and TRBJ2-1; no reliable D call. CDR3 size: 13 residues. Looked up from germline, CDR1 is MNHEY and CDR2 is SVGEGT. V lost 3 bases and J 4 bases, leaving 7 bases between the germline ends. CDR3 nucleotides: TGTGCCAGCAGTTATCTGGGGTACAATGAGCAGTTCTTC. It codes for CASSYLGYNEQFF.

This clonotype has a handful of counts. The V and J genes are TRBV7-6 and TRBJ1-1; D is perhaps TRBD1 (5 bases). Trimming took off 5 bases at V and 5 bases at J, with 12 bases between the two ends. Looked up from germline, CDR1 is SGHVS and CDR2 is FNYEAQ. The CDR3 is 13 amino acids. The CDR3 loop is CASSSSGSTEAFF. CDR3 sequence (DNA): TGTGCCAGCAGCAGTTCAGGGTCGACTGAAGCTTTCTTT.